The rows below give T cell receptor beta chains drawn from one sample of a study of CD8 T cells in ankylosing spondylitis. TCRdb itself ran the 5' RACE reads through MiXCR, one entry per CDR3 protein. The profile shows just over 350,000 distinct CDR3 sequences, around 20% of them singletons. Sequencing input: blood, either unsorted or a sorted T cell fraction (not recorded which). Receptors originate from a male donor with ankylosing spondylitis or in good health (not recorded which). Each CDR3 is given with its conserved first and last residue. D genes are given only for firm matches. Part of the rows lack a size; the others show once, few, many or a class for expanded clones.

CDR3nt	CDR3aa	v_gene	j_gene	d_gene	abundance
TGTGCCAGCAGTCCCATTAGTGACTCCGGGGAGCTGTTTTTT	CASSPISDSGELFF	TRBV12-3/TRBV12-4	TRBJ2-2	NA	NA
TGCGCCAGCAGCCAAGGTCCACAGGGAGACAATCAGCCCCAGCATTTT	CASSQGPQGDNQPQHF	TRBV4-1	TRBJ1-5	NA	NA
TGCGCCGGACGGCACTCTGGAAACACCATATATTTT	CAGRHSGNTIYF	TRBV29-1	TRBJ1-3	NA	many
TGTGCCAGCAGCCAAGACAGGGTGAACCCCTACGAGCAGTACTTC	CASSQDRVNPYEQYF	TRBV3-1	TRBJ2-7	NA	NA
TGTGCCAGCAGCTCCTCCAGGGCCAGGGACGGCAATCAGCCCCAGCATTTT	CASSSSRARDGNQPQHF	TRBV7-9	TRBJ1-5	NA	NA
TGTGCCAGCAGCCCGACGATAGCGGGGCACGAGCAGTACTTC	CASSPTIAGHEQYF	TRBV7-9	TRBJ2-7	TRBD2	few
TGTGCCAGCAGTTTTGACCAAGAGACCCAGTACTTC	CASSFDQETQYF	TRBV28	TRBJ2-5	NA	NA
TGCGCCAGCAGCCAAGATACGGACACCGGTCCCTACGAGCAGTACTTC	CASSQDTDTGPYEQYF	TRBV4-1	TRBJ2-7	NA	few
TGTGCCAGCAGCTTAGCGGCGGTCAATGAGCAGTTCTTC	CASSLAAVNEQFF	TRBV7-9	TRBJ2-1	NA	few
TGCGCCAGCAGCCAAGTCCGGGGGGATGAGCAGTTCTTC	CASSQVRGDEQFF	TRBV4-1	TRBJ2-1	TRBD2	NA
TGTGCCAGCAGTTCGTGGCGGGGCAATGAGCAGTTCTTC	CASSSWRGNEQFF	TRBV6-5	TRBJ2-1	NA	NA
TGCAGCGTTGTAGTCGAACTCTACGAGCAGTACTTC	CSVVVELYEQYF	TRBV29-1	TRBJ2-7	NA	NA
TGTGCCAGCAGCGCTACAGGGAGGGAGCAGTACTTC	CASSATGREQYF	TRBV7-8	TRBJ2-7	NA	few
TGCAGTGCTAGAGTTCCACAAGGACTAGTGCAGACCCAGTACTTC	CSARVPQGLVQTQYF	TRBV20-1	TRBJ2-5	TRBD2	few
TGTGCCAGCAGCTTTTCTACTAGCGGGGGGTCCGATAACACCGGGGAGCTGTTTTTT	CASSFSTSGGSDNTGELFF	TRBV7-8	TRBJ2-2	TRBD2	NA
TGCGCCAGCAGCTCCACAGGGGAGCCGGGACCCCTCCACTTT	CASSSTGEPGPLHF	TRBV5-1	TRBJ1-6	TRBD1	few
TGTGCCAGCAGCCCCTTGGTGGCAGGCTCGCATAATTCACCCCTCCACTTT	CASSPLVAGSHNSPLHF	TRBV11-2	TRBJ1-6	NA	NA
TGTGCCAGCAGTAACAGCGGGGGGGGGTACGAGCAGTACTTC	CASSNSGGGYEQYF	TRBV12-3/TRBV12-4	TRBJ2-7	TRBD2	many
TGTGCCAGCAGTTTTCGTCAGGACAGCTCCTACAATGAGCAGTTCTTC	CASSFRQDSSYNEQFF	TRBV12-3/TRBV12-4	TRBJ2-1	NA	few
TGCGCCAGCAGCTTACTCACAGGGGCCAGCTACGAGCAGTACTTC	CASSLLTGASYEQYF	TRBV5-1	TRBJ2-7	TRBD1	NA
TGTGCCAGCAGTCCTCCGTTTGGGACTAGCACAGATACGCAGTATTTT	CASSPPFGTSTDTQYF	TRBV12-3/TRBV12-4	TRBJ2-3	NA	few
TGTGCCAGCAGCTTAAGGGGGCTCACTGAAGCTTTCTTT	CASSLRGLTEAFF	TRBV5-4	TRBJ1-1	TRBD1	few
TGTGCCAGCAGTCCAAGCTCCAACAATGAGCAGTTCTTC	CASSPSSNNEQFF	TRBV5-6	TRBJ2-1	NA	few
TGTGCCAGAATGGGTGAGTGGGGCAATGAGCAGTTCTTC	CARMGEWGNEQFF	TRBV12-3/TRBV12-4	TRBJ2-1	NA	few
TGCAGTGCTACCGGGACTAGCGTTAGCACAGATACGCAGTATTTT	CSATGTSVSTDTQYF	TRBV20-1	TRBJ2-3	TRBD2	few
TGTGCCAGCAGCGCCCAACAGGGGGCCTCCTACAATGAGCAGTTCTTC	CASSAQQGASYNEQFF	TRBV7-2	TRBJ2-1	TRBD1	NA
TGTGCCAGCAGTGCTAGCGGGGGTGGCACCGGGGAGCTGTTTTTT	CASSASGGGTGELFF	TRBV9	TRBJ2-2	TRBD2	few
TGTGCCAGCAAGGGGACCCTCGGCAATGAGCAGTTCTTC	CASKGTLGNEQFF	TRBV2	TRBJ2-1	NA	NA
TGTGCCAGCAGCACTGGACAGGGCATGTCAAACGAGCAGTACTTC	CASSTGQGMSNEQYF	TRBV7-9	TRBJ2-7	TRBD1	NA
TGTGCCAGCAGTCCCGAGCTGTACGAGCAGTACTTC	CASSPELYEQYF	TRBV12-3/TRBV12-4	TRBJ2-7	NA	NA
TGTGCCAGCAGATCCGGGATCCGCACAGATACGCAGTATTTT	CASRSGIRTDTQYF	TRBV7-8	TRBJ2-3	NA	NA
TGTGCCAGCAGTTCGCAGCCCTATGGCTACACCTTC	CASSSQPYGYTF	TRBV12-3/TRBV12-4	TRBJ1-2	NA	many
TGTGCCACCGGGGACAGGGACTCCTACAATGAGCAGTTCTTC	CATGDRDSYNEQFF	TRBV15	TRBJ2-1	TRBD1	NA
TGTGCCAGCAGCTTTCAGGACAGGGGGCTGCAAGAGACCCAGTACTTC	CASSFQDRGLQETQYF	TRBV7-9	TRBJ2-5	TRBD1	few
TGCGCCACCCGGACTAGCGGGGGCAATGAGCAGTTCTTC	CATRTSGGNEQFF	TRBV5-1	TRBJ2-1	TRBD2	NA
TGTGCCAGCAGCCAAGCGGGGGGGCCAGCAGATACGCAGTATTTT	CASSQAGGPADTQYF	TRBV4-2	TRBJ2-3	TRBD2	NA
TGCGCCAGCAGTTCGCAGTATAGCACAGATACGCAGTATTTT	CASSSQYSTDTQYF	TRBV10-1	TRBJ2-3	NA	NA
TGTGCCAGCCAACCATCCGGGGGGTTGGGCTACACCTTC	CASQPSGGLGYTF	TRBV28	TRBJ1-2	NA	NA
TGTGCCAGCAGGGTAGGGACAGGCCCTAAGTACGAGCAGTACTTC	CASRVGTGPKYEQYF	TRBV2	TRBJ2-7	TRBD1	NA
TGTGCCAGCAGCGTAACAGGATCAACTAATGAAAAACTGTTTTTT	CASSVTGSTNEKLFF	TRBV9	TRBJ1-4	NA	few
TGTGCCAGCAGTGAAGATCACACTAGCACAGATACGCAGTATTTT	CASSEDHTSTDTQYF	TRBV25-1	TRBJ2-3	NA	NA
TGTGCCAGCTCACCAATAAAGGTGGCCTACGAGCAGTACTTC	CASSPIKVAYEQYF	TRBV18	TRBJ2-7	NA	NA
TGCAGTGCTAGAAAGGGGTCCTACGAGCAGTACTTC	CSARKGSYEQYF	TRBV20-1	TRBJ2-7	NA	few
TGTGCCAGCAGCTTGGTAGGGGCTGAAAAACTGTTTTTT	CASSLVGAEKLFF	TRBV5-6	TRBJ1-4	NA	NA